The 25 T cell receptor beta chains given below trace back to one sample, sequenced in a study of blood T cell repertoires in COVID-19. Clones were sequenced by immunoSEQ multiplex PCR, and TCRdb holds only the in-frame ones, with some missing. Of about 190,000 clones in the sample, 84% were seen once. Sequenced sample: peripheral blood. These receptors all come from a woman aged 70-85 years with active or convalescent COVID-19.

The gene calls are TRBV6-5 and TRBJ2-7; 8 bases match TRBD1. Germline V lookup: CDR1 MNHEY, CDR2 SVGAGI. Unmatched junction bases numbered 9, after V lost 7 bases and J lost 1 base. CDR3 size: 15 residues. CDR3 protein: CASKTGTGDSYEQYF. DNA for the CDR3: TGTGCCAGCAAAACCGGGACAGGTGATTCCTACGAGCAGTACTTC.

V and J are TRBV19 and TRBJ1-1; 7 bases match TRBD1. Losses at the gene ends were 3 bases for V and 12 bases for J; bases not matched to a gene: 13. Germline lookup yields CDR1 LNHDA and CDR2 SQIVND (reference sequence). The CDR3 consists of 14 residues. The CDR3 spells CASSIEGPDRVPFF. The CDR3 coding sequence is TGTGCCAGTAGTATCGAGGGTCCAGACAGGGTCCCTTTCTTT.

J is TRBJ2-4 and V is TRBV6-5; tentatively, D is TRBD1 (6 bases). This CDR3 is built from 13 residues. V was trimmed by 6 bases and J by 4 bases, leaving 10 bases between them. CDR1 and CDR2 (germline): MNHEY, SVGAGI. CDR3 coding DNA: TGTGCCAGCAGCTACGGACAGAAAAACATTCAGTACTTC. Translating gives CASSYGQKNIQYF.

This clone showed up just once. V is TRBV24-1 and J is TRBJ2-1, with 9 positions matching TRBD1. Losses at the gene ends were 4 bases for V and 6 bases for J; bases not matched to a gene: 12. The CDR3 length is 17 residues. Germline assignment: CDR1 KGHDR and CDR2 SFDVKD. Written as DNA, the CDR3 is TGTGCCACCAGTGAGGTAACGGGACAGGGTCATCTCAATGAGCAGTTCTTC. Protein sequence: CATSEVTGQGHLNEQFF.

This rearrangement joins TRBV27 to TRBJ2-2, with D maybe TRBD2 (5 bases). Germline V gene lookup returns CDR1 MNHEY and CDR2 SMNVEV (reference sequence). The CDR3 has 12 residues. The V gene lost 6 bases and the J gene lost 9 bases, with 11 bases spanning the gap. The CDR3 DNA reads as TGTGCCAGCAGGTTCGGGAAATGGGAGCTGTTTTTT. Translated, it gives CASRFGKWELFF.

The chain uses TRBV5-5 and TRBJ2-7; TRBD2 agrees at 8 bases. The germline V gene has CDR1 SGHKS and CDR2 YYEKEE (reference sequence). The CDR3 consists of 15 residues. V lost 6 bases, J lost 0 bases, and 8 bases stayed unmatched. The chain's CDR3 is CASTEAGADSYEQYF. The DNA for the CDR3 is TGTGCCAGCACCGAAGCGGGAGCAGACTCCTACGAGCAGTACTTC.

The CDR3 reads CASSQDRGTSGRSAYNEQFF. Here the CDR3 DNA reads TGCGCCAGCAGCCAAGATCGGGGGACTAGCGGGAGGTCGGCCTACAATGAGCAGTTCTTC. The chain joins TRBV4-1 to TRBJ2-1, with 15 positions matching TRBD2. V lost 0 bases and J lost 2; bases outside the gene matches: 8. Germline CDR1 and CDR2: MGHRA and YSYEKL. CDR3 size: 20 residues.

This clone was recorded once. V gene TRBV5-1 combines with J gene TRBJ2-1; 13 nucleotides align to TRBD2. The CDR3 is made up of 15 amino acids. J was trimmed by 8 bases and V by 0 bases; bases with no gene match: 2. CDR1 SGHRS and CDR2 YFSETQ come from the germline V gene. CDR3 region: CASSLGGLAGDEQFF. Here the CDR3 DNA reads TGCGCCAGCAGCTTGGGCGGACTAGCGGGAGATGAGCAGTTCTTC.

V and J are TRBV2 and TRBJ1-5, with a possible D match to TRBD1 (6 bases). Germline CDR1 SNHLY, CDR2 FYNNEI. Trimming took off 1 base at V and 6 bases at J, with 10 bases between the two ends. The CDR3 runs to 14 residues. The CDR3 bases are TGTGCCAGCAGTGAAGGCAGGGGAAGTCAGCCCCAGCATTTT. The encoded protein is CASSEGRGSQPQHF.

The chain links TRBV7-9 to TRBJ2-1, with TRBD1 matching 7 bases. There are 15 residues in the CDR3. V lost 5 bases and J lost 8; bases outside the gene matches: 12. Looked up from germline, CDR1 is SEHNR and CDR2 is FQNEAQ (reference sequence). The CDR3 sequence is CASSLPMTGTHEQFF. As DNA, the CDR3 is TGTGCCAGCAGCCTACCGATGACAGGGACCCATGAGCAGTTCTTC.

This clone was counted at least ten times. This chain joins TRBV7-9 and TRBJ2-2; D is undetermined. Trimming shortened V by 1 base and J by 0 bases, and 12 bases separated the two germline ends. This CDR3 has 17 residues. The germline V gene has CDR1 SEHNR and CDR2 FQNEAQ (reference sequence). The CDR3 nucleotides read TGTGCCAGCAGCTTAGGGAGAACGTTCTCGAACACCGGGGAGCTGTTTTTT. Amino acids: CASSLGRTFSNTGELFF. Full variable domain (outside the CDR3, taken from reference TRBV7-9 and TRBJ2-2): DTGVSQNPRHKITKRGQNVTFRCDPISEHNRLYWYRQTLGQGPEFLTYFQNEAQLEKSRLLSDRFSAERPKGSFSTLEIQRTEQGDSAMYLCASSLGRTFSNTGELFFGEGSRLTVL.

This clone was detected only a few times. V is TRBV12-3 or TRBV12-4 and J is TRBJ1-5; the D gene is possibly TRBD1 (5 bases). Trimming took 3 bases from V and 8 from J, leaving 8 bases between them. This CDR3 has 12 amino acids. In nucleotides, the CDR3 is TGTGCCAGCAGTTTTCCGGGGGAGCCCCAGCATTTT. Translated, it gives CASSFPGEPQHF.

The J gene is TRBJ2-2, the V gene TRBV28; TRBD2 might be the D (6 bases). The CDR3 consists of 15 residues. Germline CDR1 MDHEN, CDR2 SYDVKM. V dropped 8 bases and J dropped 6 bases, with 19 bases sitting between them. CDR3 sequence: CASRQVGGLPGELFF. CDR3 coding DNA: TGTGCCAGCCGTCAGGTGGGAGGCTTGCCCGGGGAGCTGTTTTTT.

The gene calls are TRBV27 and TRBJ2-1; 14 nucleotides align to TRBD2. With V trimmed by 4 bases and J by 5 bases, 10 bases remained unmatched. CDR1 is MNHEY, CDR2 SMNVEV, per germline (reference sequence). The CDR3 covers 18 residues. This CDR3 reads CASSWGTSGRSWNNEQFF. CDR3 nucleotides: TGTGCCAGCAGTTGGGGGACTAGCGGGAGAAGTTGGAACAATGAGCAGTTCTTC.

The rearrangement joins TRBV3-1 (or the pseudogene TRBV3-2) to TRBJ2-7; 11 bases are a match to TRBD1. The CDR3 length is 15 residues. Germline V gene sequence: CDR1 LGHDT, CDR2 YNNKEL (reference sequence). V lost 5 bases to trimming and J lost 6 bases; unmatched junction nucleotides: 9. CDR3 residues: CASSTLAGTGGEQYF. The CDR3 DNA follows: TGTGCCAGCAGCACCCTAGCCGGGACAGGGGGCGAGCAGTACTTC.

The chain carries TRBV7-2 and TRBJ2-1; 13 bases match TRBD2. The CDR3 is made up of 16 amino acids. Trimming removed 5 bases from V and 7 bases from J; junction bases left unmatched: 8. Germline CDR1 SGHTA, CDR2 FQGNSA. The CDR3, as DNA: TGTGCCAGCAGCACCCGGACTAGCGGGAGTGAAAATGAGCAGTTCTTC. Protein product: CASSTRTSGSENEQFF.

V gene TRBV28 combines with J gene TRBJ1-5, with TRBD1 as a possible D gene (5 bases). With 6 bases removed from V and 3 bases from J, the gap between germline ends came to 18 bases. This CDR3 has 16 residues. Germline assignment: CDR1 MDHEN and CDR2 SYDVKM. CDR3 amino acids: CASRNFQGILNQPQHF. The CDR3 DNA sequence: TGTGCCAGCAGAAACTTCCAGGGAATCCTCAATCAGCCCCAGCATTTT.

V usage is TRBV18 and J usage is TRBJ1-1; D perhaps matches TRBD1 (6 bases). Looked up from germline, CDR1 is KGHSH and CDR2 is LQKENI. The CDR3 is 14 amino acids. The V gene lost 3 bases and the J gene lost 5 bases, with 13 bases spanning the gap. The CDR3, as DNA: TGTGCCAGCTCACCCTCTTTAAGGGGGACTGAAGCTTTCTTT. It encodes CASSPSLRGTEAFF.

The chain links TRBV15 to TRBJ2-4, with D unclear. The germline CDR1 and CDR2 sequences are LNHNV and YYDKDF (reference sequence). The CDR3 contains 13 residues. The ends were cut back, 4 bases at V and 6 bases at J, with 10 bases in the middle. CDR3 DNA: TGTGCCACCAGCATCGACTTAGGAAACATTCAGTACTTC. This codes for CATSIDLGNIQYF.

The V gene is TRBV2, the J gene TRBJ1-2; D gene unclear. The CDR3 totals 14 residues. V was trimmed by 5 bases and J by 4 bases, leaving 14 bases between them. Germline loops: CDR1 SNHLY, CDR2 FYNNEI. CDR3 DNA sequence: TGTGCCAGCAGTCCGGAACAGATGGGCTATGGCTACACCTTC. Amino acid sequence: CASSPEQMGYGYTF.

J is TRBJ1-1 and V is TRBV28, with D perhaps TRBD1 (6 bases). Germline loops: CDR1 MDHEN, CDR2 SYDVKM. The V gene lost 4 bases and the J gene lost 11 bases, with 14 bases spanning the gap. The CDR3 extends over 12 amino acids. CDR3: CASSSQGRHAFF. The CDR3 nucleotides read TGTGCCAGCAGTTCCCAGGGGCGACATGCTTTCTTT.

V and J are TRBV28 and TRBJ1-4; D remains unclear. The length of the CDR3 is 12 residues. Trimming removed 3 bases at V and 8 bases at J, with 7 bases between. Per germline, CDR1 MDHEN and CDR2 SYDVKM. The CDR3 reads CASSFRGEKLFF. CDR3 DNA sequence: TGTGCCAGCAGTTTCCGAGGAGAAAAACTGTTTTTT.

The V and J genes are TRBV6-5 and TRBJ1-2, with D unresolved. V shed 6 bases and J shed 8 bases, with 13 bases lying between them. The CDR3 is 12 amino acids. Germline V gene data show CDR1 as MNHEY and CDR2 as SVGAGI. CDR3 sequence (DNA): TGTGCCAGCAGACCGGGGAAGGAGGGCTACACCTTC. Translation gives CASRPGKEGYTF.

CDR3: CASRTGGVSEQYF. Here the CDR3 DNA reads TGTGCCAGCAGGACAGGGGGAGTTTCCGAGCAGTACTTC. The rearrangement joins TRBV6-5 to TRBJ2-7; TRBD1 aligns across 9 bases. The trim removed 6 bases at V and 6 bases at J, leaving 6 bases unmatched. From germline, CDR1 is MNHEY and CDR2 SVGAGI. This CDR3 is built from 13 residues.

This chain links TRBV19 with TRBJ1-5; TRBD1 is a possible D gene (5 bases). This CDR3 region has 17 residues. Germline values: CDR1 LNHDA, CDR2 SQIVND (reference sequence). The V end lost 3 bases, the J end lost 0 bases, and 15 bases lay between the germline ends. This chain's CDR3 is CASSMPSRGGSNQPQHF. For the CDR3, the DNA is TGTGCCAGTAGTATGCCCTCCCGGGGGGGTAGCAATCAGCCCCAGCATTTT.